This T cell receptor (beta chain) emerged from a study of vaccination and CD4 T cells after COVID-19. This CDR3 spans 16 amino acids. Germline CDR1 reads MDHEN; CDR2 reads SYDVKM. V trimming: 5 bases; J trimming: 6 bases; junction bases outside the gene matches: 11. Regarding this clonotype: Its antigen remains unidentified.

The treatment was: approximately nine-day PBMC culture with coronavirus spike peptide pools or control peptides (ViraFEST assay). Cultured CD4+ T cells had their DNA profiled by the Oncomine TCR Beta short-read assay. TCRdb analysed the PCR reads with MiXCR anew, one entry per CDR3 protein. The sample holds about 21,000 distinct CDR3 sequences; around 60% are singletons and the top ten take roughly 8.3%. The sequenced sample consisted of CD4+ T cells from blood, cultured in vitro. This receptor was taken from a human donor who had recovered from COVID-19. The J gene is TRBJ1-5, the V gene TRBV28; 9 bases are a match to TRBD1. Here the CDR3 DNA reads TGTGCCAGCAGTACTTCACAGGGGGCGCAGGGTCAGCCCCAGCATTTT. It yields the protein CASSTSQGAQGQPQHF.